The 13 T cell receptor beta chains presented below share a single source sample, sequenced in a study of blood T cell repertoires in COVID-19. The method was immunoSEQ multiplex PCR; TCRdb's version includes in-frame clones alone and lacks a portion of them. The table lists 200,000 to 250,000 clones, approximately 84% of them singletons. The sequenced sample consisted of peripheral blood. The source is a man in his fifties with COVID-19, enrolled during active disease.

DNA for the CDR3: TGTGCCACTTCGACAGGGTCTAATGAAAAACTGTTTTTT. Translating it yields CATSTGSNEKLFF. The chain uses TRBV18 and TRBJ1-4, with TRBD1 matching over 7 bases. CDR3 length: 13 amino acids. CDR1 KGHSH and CDR2 LQKENI come from the germline V gene. V lost 10 bases, J lost 3 bases, and 5 bases stayed unmatched.

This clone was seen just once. This CDR3 is CASSQGGLQKRGYTF. CDR3 DNA sequence: TGTGCCAGCAGCCAGGGAGGGTTGCAGAAACGTGGCTACACCTTC. The V gene is TRBV3-1 (or the pseudogene TRBV3-2), the J gene TRBJ1-2; D is uncertain. The CDR3 runs to 15 residues. V was shortened by 3 bases and J by 7 bases, with 18 bases between the two germline ends. Germline-derived CDR1 and CDR2 are LGHDT and YNNKEL (reference sequence).

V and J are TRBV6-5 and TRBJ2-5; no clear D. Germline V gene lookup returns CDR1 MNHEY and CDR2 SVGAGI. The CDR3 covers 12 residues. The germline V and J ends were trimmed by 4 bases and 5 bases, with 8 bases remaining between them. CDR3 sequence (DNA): TGTGCCAGCAGTTCCAGCGCGGAGACCCAGTACTTC. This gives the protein CASSSSAETQYF.

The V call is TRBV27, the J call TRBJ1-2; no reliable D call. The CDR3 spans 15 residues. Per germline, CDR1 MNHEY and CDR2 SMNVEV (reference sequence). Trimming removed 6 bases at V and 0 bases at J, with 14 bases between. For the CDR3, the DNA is TGTGCCAGCAGCTCCTCAGGATCTACTAACTATGGCTACACCTTC. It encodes CASSSSGSTNYGYTF.

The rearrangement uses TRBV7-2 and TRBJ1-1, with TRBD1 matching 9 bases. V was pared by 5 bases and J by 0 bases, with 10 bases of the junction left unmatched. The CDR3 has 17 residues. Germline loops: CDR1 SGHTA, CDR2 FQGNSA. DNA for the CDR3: TGTGCCAGCAGCATCATGACAGGGGGGGGAATGAACACTGAAGCTTTCTTT. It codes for CASSIMTGGGMNTEAFF.

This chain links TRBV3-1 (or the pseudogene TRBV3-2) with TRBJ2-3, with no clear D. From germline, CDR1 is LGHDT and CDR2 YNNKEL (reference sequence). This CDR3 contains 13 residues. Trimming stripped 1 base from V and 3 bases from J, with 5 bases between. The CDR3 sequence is CASSQVTTDTQYF. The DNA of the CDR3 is TGTGCCAGCAGCCAAGTGACAACAGATACGCAGTATTTT.

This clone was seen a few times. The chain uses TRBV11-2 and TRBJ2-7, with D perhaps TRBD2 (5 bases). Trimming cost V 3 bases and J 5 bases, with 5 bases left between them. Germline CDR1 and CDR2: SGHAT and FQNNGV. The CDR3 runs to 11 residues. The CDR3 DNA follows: TGTGCCAGCAGCTTCGGGGACGAGCAGTACTTC. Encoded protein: CASSFGDEQYF.

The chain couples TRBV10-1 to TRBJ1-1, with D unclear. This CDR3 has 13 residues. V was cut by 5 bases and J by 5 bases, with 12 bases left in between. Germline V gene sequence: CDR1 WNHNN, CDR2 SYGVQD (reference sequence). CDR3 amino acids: CASSSRTGTEAFF. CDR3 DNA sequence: TGCGCCAGCAGTTCTCGGACGGGAACTGAAGCTTTCTTT.

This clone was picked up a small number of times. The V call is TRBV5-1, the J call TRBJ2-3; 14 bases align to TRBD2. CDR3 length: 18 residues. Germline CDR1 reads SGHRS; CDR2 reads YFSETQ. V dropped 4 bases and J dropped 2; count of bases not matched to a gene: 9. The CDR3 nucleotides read TGCGCCAGCAGCCCCTCCGGGACTAGCGGGAGTCACACAGATACGCAGTATTTT. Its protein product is CASSPSGTSGSHTDTQYF.

This CDR3 reads CASSVRDRVYQPQHF. As DNA, the CDR3 is TGTGCCAGCAGTGTCCGGGACAGGGTCTATCAGCCCCAGCATTTT. The chain links TRBV6-2 or TRBV6-3 to TRBJ1-5, with 9 bases aligning to TRBD1. CDR1 and CDR2 from the germline V gene are MNHEY and SVGEGT. The CDR3 has 15 amino acids. V was pared by 5 bases and J by 5 bases, with 7 bases of the junction left unmatched.

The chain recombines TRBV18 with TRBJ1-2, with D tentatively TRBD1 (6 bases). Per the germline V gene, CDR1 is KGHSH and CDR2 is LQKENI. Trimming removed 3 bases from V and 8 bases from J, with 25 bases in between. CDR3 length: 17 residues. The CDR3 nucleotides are TGTGCCAGCTCACCGCCCGGCACAGGGTTTATTTTCCGCGGCTACACCTTC. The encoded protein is CASSPPGTGFIFRGYTF.

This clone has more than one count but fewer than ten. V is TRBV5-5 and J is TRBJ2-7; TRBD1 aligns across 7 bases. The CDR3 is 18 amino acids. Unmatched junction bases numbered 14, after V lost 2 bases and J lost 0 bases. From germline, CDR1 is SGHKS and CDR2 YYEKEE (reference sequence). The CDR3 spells CASSFSGGAGTVSYEQYF. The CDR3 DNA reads TGTGCCAGCAGCTTCTCTGGGGGAGCCGGGACAGTCTCCTACGAGCAGTACTTC.

CDR3 amino acids: CASSLEASYNEQFF. The CDR3, as DNA: TGCGCCAGCAGCTTGGAAGCTAGCTACAATGAGCAGTTCTTC. This rearrangement joins TRBV5-1 to TRBJ2-1; D gene unclear. The germline V gene encodes CDR1 SGHRS and CDR2 YFSETQ. The length of the CDR3 is 14 residues. V lost 0 bases to trimming and J lost 3 bases, with 7 bases between them.